This T cell receptor (beta chain) was sequenced during a study of T-cell memory formation after mild COVID-19. This CDR3 contains 12 residues. CDR1 SGHNT and CDR2 YYREEE come from the germline V gene (reference sequence). V lost 4 bases and J 1 base, leaving 4 bases between the germline ends. This clonotype was found a few times. TCRdb independently ran MiXCR on the 5' RACE reads; one entry per CDR3 protein. The sample lists under 50,000 distinct CDR3 sequences, 25% to 35% occurring once. Source material: PBMCs or a T cell subset sorted from them (not recorded which). The sequence was collected from a man aged 18 to 29 who had mild COVID-19 (a few samples of this study predate the infection). Cell type and time point are not known. This chain links TRBV5-4 with TRBJ2-3; no reliable D call. CDR3 sequence (DNA): TGTGCCAGCAGCGAGGGCACAGATACGCAGTATTTT. Protein product: CASSEGTDTQYF.